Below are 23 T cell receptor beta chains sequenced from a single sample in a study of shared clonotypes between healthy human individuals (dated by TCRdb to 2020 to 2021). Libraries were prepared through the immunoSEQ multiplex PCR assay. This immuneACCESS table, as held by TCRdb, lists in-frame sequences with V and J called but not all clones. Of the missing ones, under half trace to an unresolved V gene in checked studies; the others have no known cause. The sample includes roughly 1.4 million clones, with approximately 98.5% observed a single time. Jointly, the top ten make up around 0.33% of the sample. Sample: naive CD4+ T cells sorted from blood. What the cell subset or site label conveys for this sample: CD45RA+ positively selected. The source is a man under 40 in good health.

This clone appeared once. CDR3 sequence (DNA): TGTGCCAGTAGTATCTTAGGGGAAAGAGCCTACGAGCAGTACTTC. As protein: CASSILGERAYEQYF. The V and J genes are TRBV19 and TRBJ2-7; the D gene is possibly TRBD1 (5 bases). Trimming removed 3 bases from V and 2 bases from J, with 14 bases in between. The CDR3 contains 15 residues. Germline V gene lookup returns CDR1 LNHDA and CDR2 SQIVND (reference sequence).

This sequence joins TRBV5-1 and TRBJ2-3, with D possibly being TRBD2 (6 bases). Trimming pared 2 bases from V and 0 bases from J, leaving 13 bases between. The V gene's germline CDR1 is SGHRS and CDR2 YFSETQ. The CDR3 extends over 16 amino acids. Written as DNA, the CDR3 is TGCGCCAGCAGCTTCAAGCTAGCGTCTAGCACAGATACGCAGTATTTT. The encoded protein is CASSFKLASSTDTQYF.

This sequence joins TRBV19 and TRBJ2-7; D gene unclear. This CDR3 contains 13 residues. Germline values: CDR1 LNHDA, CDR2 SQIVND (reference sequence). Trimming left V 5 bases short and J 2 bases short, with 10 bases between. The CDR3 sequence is CASSPPPPYEQYF. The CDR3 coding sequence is TGTGCCAGTAGTCCCCCCCCTCCCTACGAGCAGTACTTC.

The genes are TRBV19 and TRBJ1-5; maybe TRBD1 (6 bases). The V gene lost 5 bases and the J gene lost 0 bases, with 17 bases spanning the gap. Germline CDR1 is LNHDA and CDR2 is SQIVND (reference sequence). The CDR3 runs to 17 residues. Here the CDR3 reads CASSSGTGTFSNQPQHF. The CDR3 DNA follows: TGTGCCAGTAGTTCCGGCACCGGGACATTTAGCAATCAGCCCCAGCATTTT.

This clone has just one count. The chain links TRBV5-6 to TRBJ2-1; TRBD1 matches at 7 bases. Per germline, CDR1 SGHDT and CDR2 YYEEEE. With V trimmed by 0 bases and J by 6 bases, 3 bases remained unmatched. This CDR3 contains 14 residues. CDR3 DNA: TGTGCCAGCAGCTTGGTGGGGGACAGCAATGAGCAGTTCTTC. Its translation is CASSLVGDSNEQFF. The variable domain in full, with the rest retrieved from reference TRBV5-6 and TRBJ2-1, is DAGVTQSPTHLIKTRGQQVTLRCSPKSGHDTVSWYQQALGQGPQFIFQYYEEEERQRGNFPDRFSGHQFPNYSSELNVNALLLGDSALYLCASSLVGDSNEQFFGPGTRLTVL.

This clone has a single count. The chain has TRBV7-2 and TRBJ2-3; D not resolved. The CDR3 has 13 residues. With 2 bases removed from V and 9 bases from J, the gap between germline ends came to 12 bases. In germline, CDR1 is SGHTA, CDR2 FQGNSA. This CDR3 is CASSLYEDNTQYF. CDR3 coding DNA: TGTGCCAGCAGCTTATACGAGGATAACACGCAGTATTTT.

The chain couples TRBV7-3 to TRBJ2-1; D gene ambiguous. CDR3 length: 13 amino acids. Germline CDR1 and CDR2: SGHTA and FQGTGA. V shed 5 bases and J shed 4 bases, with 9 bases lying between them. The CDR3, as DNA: TGTGCCAGCAGCCAAGCGCCTTACAATGAGCAGTTCTTC. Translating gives CASSQAPYNEQFF.

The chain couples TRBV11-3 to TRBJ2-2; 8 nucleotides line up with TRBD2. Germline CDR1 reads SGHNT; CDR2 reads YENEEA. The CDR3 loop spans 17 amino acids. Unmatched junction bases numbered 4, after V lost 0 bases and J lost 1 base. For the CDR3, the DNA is TGTGCCAGCAGCTTAGATCGGCTAGCGGGGAACACCGGGGAGCTGTTTTTT. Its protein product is CASSLDRLAGNTGELFF.

This CDR3 reads CASIPSGLMTGELFF. Written as DNA, the CDR3 is TGTGCCTCGATACCTAGCGGACTGATGACCGGGGAGCTGTTTTTT. The chain combines TRBV30 with TRBJ2-2, with 7 bases that match TRBD2. CDR3 size: 15 residues. Losses at the gene ends were 7 bases for V and 5 bases for J; bases not matched to a gene: 13. Germline assignment: CDR1 GTSNPN and CDR2 SVGIG (reference sequence).

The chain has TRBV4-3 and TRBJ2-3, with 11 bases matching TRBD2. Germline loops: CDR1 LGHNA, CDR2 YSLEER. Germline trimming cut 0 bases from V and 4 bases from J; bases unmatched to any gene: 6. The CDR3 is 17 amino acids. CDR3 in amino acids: CASSQDLAGGPSDTQYF. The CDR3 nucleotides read TGCGCCAGCAGCCAAGATTTAGCGGGAGGGCCTTCAGATACGCAGTATTTT.

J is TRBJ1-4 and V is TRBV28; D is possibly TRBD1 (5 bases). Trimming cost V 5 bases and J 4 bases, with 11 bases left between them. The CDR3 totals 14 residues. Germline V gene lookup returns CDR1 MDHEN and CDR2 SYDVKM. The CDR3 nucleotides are TGTGCCAGCAGTGATCGACAGAGTAATGAAAAACTGTTTTTT. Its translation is CASSDRQSNEKLFF.

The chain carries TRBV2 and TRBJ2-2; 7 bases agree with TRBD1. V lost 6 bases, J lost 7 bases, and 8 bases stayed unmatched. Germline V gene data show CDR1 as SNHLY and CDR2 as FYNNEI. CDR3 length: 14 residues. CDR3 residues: CASSKQGRGGELFF. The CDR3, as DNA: TGTGCCAGCAGCAAACAGGGGCGCGGCGGGGAGCTGTTTTTT.

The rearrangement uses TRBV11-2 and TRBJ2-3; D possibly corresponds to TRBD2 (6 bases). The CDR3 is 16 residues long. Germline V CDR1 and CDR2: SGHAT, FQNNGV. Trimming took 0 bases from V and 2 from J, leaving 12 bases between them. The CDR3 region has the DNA TGTGCCAGCAGCTTAGACTTAGCGGCTGACACAGATACGCAGTATTTT. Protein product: CASSLDLAADTDTQYF.

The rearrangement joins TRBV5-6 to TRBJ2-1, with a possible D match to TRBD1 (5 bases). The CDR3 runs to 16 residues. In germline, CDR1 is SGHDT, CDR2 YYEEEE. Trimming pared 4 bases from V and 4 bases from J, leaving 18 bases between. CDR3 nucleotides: TGTGCCAGCAGCAGACCGGTTCGCCCAGGGTACAATGAGCAGTTCTTC. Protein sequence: CASSRPVRPGYNEQFF.

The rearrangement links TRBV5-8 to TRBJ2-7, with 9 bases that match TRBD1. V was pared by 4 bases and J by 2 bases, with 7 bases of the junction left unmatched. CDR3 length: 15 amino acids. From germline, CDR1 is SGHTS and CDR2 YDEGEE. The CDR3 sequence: CASSETGTGTYEQYF. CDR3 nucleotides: TGTGCCAGCAGCGAAACCGGGACAGGGACCTACGAGCAGTACTTC.

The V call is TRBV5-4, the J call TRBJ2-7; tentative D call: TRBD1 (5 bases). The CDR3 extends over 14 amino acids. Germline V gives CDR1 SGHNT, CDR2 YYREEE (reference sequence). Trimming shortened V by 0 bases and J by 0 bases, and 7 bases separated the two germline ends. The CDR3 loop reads CASSLVGDSYEQYF. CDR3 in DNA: TGTGCCAGCAGCTTGGTAGGGGACTCCTACGAGCAGTACTTC.

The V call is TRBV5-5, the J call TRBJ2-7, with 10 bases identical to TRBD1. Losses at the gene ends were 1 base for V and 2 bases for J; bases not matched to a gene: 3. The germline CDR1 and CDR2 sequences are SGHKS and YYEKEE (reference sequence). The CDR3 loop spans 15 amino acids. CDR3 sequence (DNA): TGTGCCAGCAGCTTGAATGACAGGGGGCCCTACGAGCAGTACTTC. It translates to CASSLNDRGPYEQYF.

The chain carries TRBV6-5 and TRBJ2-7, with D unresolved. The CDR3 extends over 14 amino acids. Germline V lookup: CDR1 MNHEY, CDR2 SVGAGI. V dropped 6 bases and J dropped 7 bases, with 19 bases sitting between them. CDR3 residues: CASRPLVPAGEQYF. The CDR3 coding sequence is TGTGCCAGCAGACCCCTCGTACCAGCTGGGGAGCAGTACTTC.

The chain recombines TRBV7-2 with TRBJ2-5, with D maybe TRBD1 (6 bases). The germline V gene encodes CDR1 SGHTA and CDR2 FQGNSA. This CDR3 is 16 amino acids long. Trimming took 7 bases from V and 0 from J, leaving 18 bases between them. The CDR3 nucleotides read TGTGCCAGCACCTCAGGGGCCCTGAGGTACCAAGAGACCCAGTACTTC. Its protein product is CASTSGALRYQETQYF. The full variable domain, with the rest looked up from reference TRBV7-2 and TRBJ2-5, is GAGVSQSPSNKVTEKGKDVELRCDPISGHTALYWYRQSLGQGLEFLIYFQGNSAPDKSGLPSDRFSAERTGGSVSTLTIQRTQQEDSAVYLCASTSGALRYQETQYFGPGTRLLVL.

The CDR3 region has the DNA TGTGCCAGCAGCGTGGGACTAGCGGGAAGGGATACGCAGTATTTT. Translated, it gives CASSVGLAGRDTQYF. The rearrangement links TRBV5-8 to TRBJ2-3; the match to TRBD2 covers 13 bases. Germline-derived CDR1 and CDR2 are SGHTS and YDEGEE. The CDR3 loop spans 15 amino acids. V trimming: 4 bases; J trimming: 6 bases; junction bases outside the gene matches: 5.

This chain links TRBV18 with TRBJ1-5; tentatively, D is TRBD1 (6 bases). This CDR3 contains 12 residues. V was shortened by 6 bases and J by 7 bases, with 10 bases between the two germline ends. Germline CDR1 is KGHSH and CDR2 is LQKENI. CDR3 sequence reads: CASSPDRQPQHF. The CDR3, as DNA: TGTGCCAGCTCTCCTGACAGGCAGCCCCAGCATTTT.

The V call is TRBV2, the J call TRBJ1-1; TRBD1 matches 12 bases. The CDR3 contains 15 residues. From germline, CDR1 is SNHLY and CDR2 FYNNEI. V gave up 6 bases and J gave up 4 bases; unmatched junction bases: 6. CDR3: CASRAGTGGPTEAFF. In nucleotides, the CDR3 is TGTGCCAGCAGGGCCGGGACAGGGGGCCCCACTGAAGCTTTCTTT.

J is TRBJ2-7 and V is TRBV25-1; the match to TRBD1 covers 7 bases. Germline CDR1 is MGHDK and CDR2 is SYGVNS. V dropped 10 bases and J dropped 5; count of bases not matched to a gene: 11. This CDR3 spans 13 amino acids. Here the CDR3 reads CATKQGSSNEQYF. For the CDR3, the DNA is TGTGCCACCAAACAGGGGAGTTCCAACGAGCAGTACTTC.